This is a list of T cell receptor beta chains from one sample in a study of cytomegalovirus exposure and HLA in healthy donors. Sequencing was performed with immunoSEQ multiplex PCR; in TCRdb, only in-frame clones are kept and a portion is missing. The table includes 60,000 to 85,000 clones, around 76% detected once. Sequenced input: PBMCs. These receptors were obtained from a male donor in good health and CMV-seropositive. Both conserved end residues are trimmed from each CDR3. The order of the fields is V gene, J gene, CDR3 protein.

>TRBV5-1|TRBJ2-5
ASSLGQGGETQY
>TRBV6-6|TRBJ2-3
ASSYGSRATDTQY
>TRBV4-1|TRBJ2-3
ASKTSGSDTQY
>TRBV18|TRBJ2-7
ASSTAGGGTEQY
>TRBV5-8|TRBJ2-1
ASSTGGLAGNSYNEQF
>TRBV7-3|TRBJ2-1
ASSPIGRSSYNEQF
>TRBV7-9|TRBJ1-5
ASTLGGPYQPQH
>TRBV6-6|TRBJ1-1
ASSPSLVTNTEAF
>TRBV29-1|TRBJ2-7
SVRPGLASYEQY
>TRBV30|TRBJ2-3
AWTGGRDTQY
>TRBV27|TRBJ2-2
ASTPGDFSTGELF
>TRBV9|TRBJ2-1
ASSAGVGEQF
>TRBV7-2|TRBJ2-3
ASSPPGFSGGSDTQY
>TRBV15|TRBJ1-5
ATSRGQGRFDNQPQH
>TRBV10-3|TRBJ2-7
AISESTGAAYEQY
>TRBV7-8|.
ASSLLQDTPSYEQY
>TRBV19|TRBJ1-1
ASSMYRADTEAF
>TRBV5-1|TRBJ2-7
ASSVSGYEQY
>TRBV4-1|TRBJ1-2
ASSQDHPGQRFYGYT
>TRBV4-2|TRBJ1-2
ASSQEVLNSYGYT
>TRBV5-1|TRBJ2-3
ASSTGHVDTDTQY
>TRBV11-1|TRBJ1-1
ASSRQGLNTEAF
>TRBV9|TRBJ2-1
ASTRDRGDEQF
>TRBV4-1|TRBJ2-7
ASSYIDRQSYEQY
>TRBV27|TRBJ2-7
ASTGTESYEQY
>TRBV5-8|TRBJ2-5
ASSFLAGGPETQY
>TRBV7-6|TRBJ1-6
ASSLASPPSSPLH
>TRBV28|TRBJ1-2
ASSHSYGYT
>TRBV2|TRBJ1-6
ATNRESNSPLH
>TRBV19|TRBJ2-1
ASGTGGNEQF
>TRBV5-5|TRBJ2-7
ASSRPGGPEY
>TRBV19|TRBJ1-3
ASSSTPRLDTIY
>TRBV4-2|TRBJ2-6
ASSQRTSGSYGANVLT
>TRBV19|TRBJ2-1
ASSIPGQGSNEQF
>TRBV28|TRBJ1-3
ASSLGRAGNTIY
>TRBV2|TRBJ2-1
ASMRLASLNEQF
>TRBV6-1|TRBJ1-1
ASSEAAGSQNTEAF
>TRBV18|TRBJ1-1
ASVPTAGATNTEAF
>TRBV6-6|TRBJ1-3
ASRDHRGGSGNTIY
>TRBV28|TRBJ1-1
ASSFTQSSGTEAF
>TRBV27|TRBJ2-7
ASSLFGQGYEQY